Each of the 24 T cell receptor beta chains below was sequenced from the same sample in a study of T cells in narcolepsy. Assay: immunoSEQ multiplex PCR; the TCRdb copy retains only in-frame clones and omits some. The sample holds tens of thousands of clones, about 80% seen once. The sample comprised memory (CD45RA-) CD4+ T cells from blood. The receptors were sampled from a human donor in good health.

In nucleotides, the CDR3 is TGTGCCAGCAGCCGACAGGGGCTCAACGAGCAGTACTTC. It translates to CASSRQGLNEQYF. V gene TRBV5-5 combines with J gene TRBJ2-7, with TRBD1 matching over 8 bases. CDR3 length equals 13 residues. Germline CDR1 and CDR2: SGHKS and YYEKEE (reference sequence). The ends lost 4 bases at V and 5 bases at J; junction bases unmatched: 5.

The table lists this clone with a few counts. The CDR3 nucleotides are TGCGCCAGCAGCTTGGGACAGGGGGTTTGGGGTAACACTGAAGCTTTCTTT. It yields the protein CASSLGQGVWGNTEAFF. This chain joins TRBV5-1 and TRBJ1-1, with 9 bases lining up with TRBD1. V lost 0 bases and J lost 2; bases outside the gene matches: 8. Per the germline V gene, CDR1 is SGHRS and CDR2 is YFSETQ. The CDR3 has 17 amino acids. Based on the CDR3 plus reference TRBV5-1 and TRBJ1-1, the full variable domain is KAGVTQTPRYLIKTRGQQVTLSCSPISGHRSVSWYQQTPGQGLQFLFEYFSETQRNKGNFPGRFSGRQFSNSRSEMNVSTLELGDSALYLCASSLGQGVWGNTEAFFGQGTRLTVV.

V gene TRBV6-6 combines with J gene TRBJ1-2, with TRBD1 matching 7 bases. Germline V gene data show CDR1 as MNHNY and CDR2 as SVGAGI (reference sequence). This CDR3 is built from 15 residues. The junction had 6 bases not matched to a gene; V was cut back by 5 bases and J by 0 bases. Here the CDR3 DNA reads TGTGCCAGCAGTGACAGGGTTGAAGCTAACTATGGCTACACCTTC. Its protein product is CASSDRVEANYGYTF.

This sequence joins TRBV6-6 and TRBJ2-7, with TRBD1 matching over 8 bases. The CDR3 extends over 16 amino acids. The V gene's germline CDR1 is MNHNY and CDR2 SVGAGI (reference sequence). With V trimmed by 4 bases and J by 6 bases, 14 bases remained unmatched. CDR3 amino acids: CASSSYGQGDPPEQYF. In DNA, the CDR3 is TGTGCCAGCAGTTCTTACGGACAGGGTGATCCGCCCGAGCAGTACTTC.

This clone was observed once. This chain connects TRBV6-5 to TRBJ2-7, with D unclear. The CDR3 runs 11 residues. Germline V gene sequence: CDR1 MNHEY, CDR2 SVGAGI. The V end lost 6 bases, the J end lost 6 bases, and 9 bases lay between the germline ends. This chain's CDR3 is CASSHQFEQYF. DNA of the CDR3: TGTGCCAGCAGCCACCAGTTCGAGCAGTACTTC.

This clone has a handful of counts. J is TRBJ1-1 and V is TRBV12-5; D possibly corresponds to TRBD1 (5 bases). CDR1 LGHNT and CDR2 FRNRAP come from the germline V gene. V lost 4 bases, J lost 3 bases, and 15 bases lay in between. The CDR3 is 15 residues long. CDR3 loop: CASGSSIQGYTEAFF. The CDR3 DNA follows: TGTGCTAGTGGTTCGTCAATTCAGGGCTACACTGAAGCTTTCTTT.

The gene calls are TRBV4-2 and TRBJ1-6; D remains ambiguous. CDR3 size: 18 residues. Trimming stripped 0 bases from V and 0 bases from J, with 12 bases between. In germline, CDR1 is LGHNA, CDR2 YNFKEQ. The CDR3 sequence: CASSQDSVRYSYNSPLHF. CDR3 bases: TGTGCCAGCAGCCAAGATAGCGTGAGGTACTCCTATAATTCACCCCTCCACTTT.

Only a few counts were recorded for this clone. The V gene is TRBV19, the J gene TRBJ1-5; D perhaps matches TRBD1 (6 bases). Looked up from germline, CDR1 is LNHDA and CDR2 is SQIVND (reference sequence). V shed 4 bases and J shed 7 bases, with 17 bases lying between them. The CDR3 contains 15 residues. DNA of the CDR3: TGTGCCAGTAGTACTCCCTACAGGGAGGTCCAGCCCCAGCATTTT. This translates into CASSTPYREVQPQHF.

This clone appeared a few times. CDR3 sequence: CASGKGAQYF. In nucleotides, the CDR3 is TGTGCCAGCGGTAAGGGGGCGCAGTATTTT. The rearrangement joins TRBV2 to TRBJ2-3, with TRBD1 as a possible D gene (6 bases). The CDR3 consists of 10 residues. Trimming left V 8 bases short and J 10 bases short, with 10 bases between. Per germline, CDR1 SNHLY and CDR2 FYNNEI.

The genes are TRBV11-3 and TRBJ2-1; D call uncertain. The CDR3 is 12 residues long. Germline loops: CDR1 SGHNT, CDR2 YENEEA. The V gene lost 2 bases and the J gene lost 8 bases, with 7 bases spanning the gap. Here the CDR3 reads CASSLWSDEQFF. The CDR3, as DNA: TGTGCCAGCAGCTTATGGTCTGATGAGCAGTTCTTC.

As concerns this clone: Other DNA sequences in the same sample also yield this CDR3. The chain is built from TRBV28 and TRBJ1-4; D not resolved. CDR3 length equals 14 residues. Germline V CDR1 and CDR2: MDHEN, SYDVKM. The germline V and J ends were trimmed by 6 bases and 5 bases, with 13 bases remaining between them. The CDR3 DNA follows: TGTGCCAGCAGCACAGCACAAGGGAATGAAAAACTGTTTTTT. It codes for CASSTAQGNEKLFF.

The chain recombines TRBV7-9 with TRBJ1-3; D might be TRBD1 (6 bases). The V and J ends lost 6 bases and 0 bases respectively, with 18 bases between them. The length of the CDR3 is 17 residues. Per the germline V gene, CDR1 is SEHNR and CDR2 is FQNEAQ (reference sequence). CDR3: CASSPTGQTPSGNTIYF. The CDR3, as DNA: TGTGCCAGCAGTCCTACAGGACAGACGCCCTCTGGAAACACCATATATTTT.

This chain uses TRBV5-4 with TRBJ2-5; unclear D gene. Trimming took off 5 bases at V and 3 bases at J, with 5 bases between the two ends. This CDR3 comprises 11 residues. Germline V lookup: CDR1 SGHNT, CDR2 YYREEE (reference sequence). In DNA form, the CDR3 reads TGTGCCAGCAGAGCCGAAGAGACCCAGTACTTC. Protein product: CASRAEETQYF.

V is TRBV18 and J is TRBJ2-3, with D possibly matching TRBD1 (6 bases). CDR1 is KGHSH, CDR2 LQKENI, per germline. The CDR3 runs to 13 residues. V lost 3 bases and J lost 5, with 9 bases in between. The CDR3 protein is CASSPTGIDTQYF. CDR3 nucleotide sequence: TGTGCCAGCTCACCTACAGGGATAGATACGCAGTATTTT.

The CDR3 DNA sequence: TGTGCCAGCTCACCAAAATTGACAGGGCCCAACACTGAAGCTTTCTTT. Amino acids: CASSPKLTGPNTEAFF. J is TRBJ1-1 and V is TRBV18, with 7 bases fitting TRBD1. CDR3 length: 16 amino acids. The germline V gene has CDR1 KGHSH and CDR2 LQKENI. The ends lost 2 bases at V and 2 bases at J; junction bases unmatched: 8.

The chain carries TRBV19 and TRBJ2-1, with D tentatively TRBD1 (6 bases). The CDR3 totals 14 residues. Germline CDR1 reads LNHDA; CDR2 reads SQIVND (reference sequence). V was pared by 7 bases and J by 1 base, with 11 bases between. CDR3 nucleotide sequence: TGTGCCAGTAATAGAGGGGGTTCCTACAATGAGCAGTTCTTC. Translation: CASNRGGSYNEQFF.

This clone was recorded once. V gene TRBV10-3 combines with J gene TRBJ1-1; no clear D gene. With 6 bases removed from V and 6 bases from J, the gap between germline ends came to 11 bases. Germline V CDR1 and CDR2: ENHRY, SYGVKD. This CDR3 spans 12 amino acids. The CDR3 sequence: CAIRNRGSEAFF. CDR3 nucleotides: TGTGCCATCAGGAACCGGGGATCTGAAGCTTTCTTT.

This clone appeared once. This rearrangement joins TRBV14 to TRBJ2-1, with 10 bases fitting TRBD1. The CDR3 sequence is 16 residues long. After removal of 2 bases from V and 6 bases from J, the junction contained 7 bases not matched to a gene. CDR1 and CDR2 from the germline V gene are SGHDN and FVKESK. For the CDR3, the DNA is TGTGCCAGCAGCCAAATGGGACAGGGGACTATCAATGAGCAGTTCTTC. Residues: CASSQMGQGTINEQFF.

This clone has just one count. The V call is TRBV6-5, the J call TRBJ1-2, with 9 positions matching TRBD1. The ends lost 0 bases at V and 6 bases at J; junction bases unmatched: 8. Germline V lookup: CDR1 MNHEY, CDR2 SVGAGI. CDR3 length: 16 residues. DNA for the CDR3: TGTGCCAGCAGTTACTCCACAACAGGGGGCGCGAATGGCTACACCTTC. It encodes CASSYSTTGGANGYTF.

The gene calls are TRBV10-1 and TRBJ2-1; D might be TRBD1 (5 bases). CDR1 is WNHNN and CDR2 is SYGVQD in the germline V gene (reference sequence). The CDR3 length is 13 residues. The germline V and J ends were trimmed by 2 bases and 12 bases, with 14 bases remaining between them. CDR3 residues: CASSEGSRVGQFF. The CDR3 DNA reads TGCGCCAGCAGTGAGGGGTCCAGGGTTGGGCAGTTCTTC.

This chain links TRBV25-1 with TRBJ2-3, with 10 bases that match TRBD2. V dropped 4 bases and J dropped 2; count of bases not matched to a gene: 6. Germline loops: CDR1 MGHDK, CDR2 SYGVNS. This CDR3 comprises 16 residues. CDR3 DNA: TGTGCCAGCAGTGCGACTAGCGGGCGGTCCACAGATACGCAGTATTTT. Its translation: CASSATSGRSTDTQYF.

The chain combines TRBV7-2 with TRBJ2-1, with TRBD2 as a possible D gene (5 bases). The CDR3 has 16 amino acids. V dropped 2 bases and J dropped 3 bases, with 14 bases sitting between them. Per germline, CDR1 SGHTA and CDR2 FQGNSA. The CDR3 sequence is CASSLSGGAFYNEQFF. DNA for the CDR3: TGTGCCAGCAGCTTAAGTGGAGGAGCCTTCTACAATGAGCAGTTCTTC.

The sample holds one count of this clone. The rearrangement uses TRBV18 and TRBJ1-2, with D maybe TRBD1 (5 bases). The germline V gene has CDR1 KGHSH and CDR2 LQKENI. Trimming took off 2 bases at V and 3 bases at J, with 10 bases between the two ends. The CDR3 length is 14 residues. CDR3 DNA sequence: TGTGCCAGCTCACCAGAGGGGAGGGACTATGGCTACACCTTC. This gives the protein CASSPEGRDYGYTF.

This clone is a singleton in its sample. The chain is built from TRBV7-2 and TRBJ1-4, with D possibly TRBD1 on 6 matching bases. V lost 2 bases and J lost 7, with 14 bases in between. The CDR3 contains 15 residues. Germline CDR1 SGHTA, CDR2 FQGNSA. CDR3 sequence reads: CASSLSRGGSEKLFF. Written as DNA, the CDR3 is TGTGCCAGCAGCTTAAGCAGGGGAGGGAGTGAAAAACTGTTTTTT.